A selection of T cell receptor beta chains follows, all from one sample in a study of lymphopenia after photon versus proton radiotherapy. Profiled with immunoSEQ multiplex PCR; TCRdb holds only in-frame clones, not every one. The repertoire includes under 35,000 clones, 75% to 90% of them detected once, and about 14% sits in the top ten. Sequenced here: peripheral blood, sampled from a patient treated with proton-based radiotherapy. Every receptor here comes from a woman aged 65 to 85 with pancreatic cancer. Each CDR3 is given with its conserved first and last residue. Expanded clones get a size class; other rows say once, few or many, or leave the size out.

size: .
J: TRBJ2-1
V: TRBV25-1
CDR3: CASRDSGSYNEQFF

size: .
J: TRBJ2-3
V: TRBV11-3
CDR3: CASSSGGSTDTQYF

size: .
J: TRBJ2-2
V: TRBV9
CDR3: CASSVGIGSLVAGELFF

size: .
J: TRBJ2-6
V: TRBV6-5
CDR3: CASSNSGANVLTF

size: once
J: TRBJ2-1
V: TRBV9
CDR3: CASSVELRTSGRNEQFF

size: .
J: TRBJ2-3
V: TRBV10-2
CDR3: CASSDSNKLAGGTDTQYF

size: .
J: TRBJ2-5
V: TRBV11-3
CDR3: CASSSQGGPALRETQYF

size: .
J: TRBJ1-1
V: TRBV13
CDR3: CASSLDGRSEAFF

size: .
J: TRBJ1-4
V: TRBV18
CDR3: CASSPTGDATNEKLFF

size: .
J: TRBJ2-1
V: TRBV6-6
CDR3: CASSYGGPNEQFF

size: .
J: TRBJ2-5
V: TRBV6-4
CDR3: CASSAWGTSGRGLRETQYF

size: .
J: TRBJ1-1
V: TRBV5-5
CDR3: CASSLRGGALNTEAFF

size: .
J: TRBJ2-7
V: TRBV13
CDR3: CASSLVGLAQTSYEQYF

size: .
J: TRBJ2-7
V: TRBV29-1
CDR3: CSVFLAPSYEQYF

size: .
J: TRBJ2-5
V: TRBV7-2
CDR3: CASSLASGRAGETQYF

size: .
J: TRBJ2-2
V: TRBV19
CDR3: CASSITSREELFF

size: .
J: TRBJ2-7
V: TRBV19
CDR3: CASSAGRGIETYEQYF

size: .
J: TRBJ2-7
V: TRBV27
CDR3: CASSTPTHRKRGSYEQYF

size: .
J: TRBJ2-1
V: TRBV25-1
CDR3: CASSEARRGTYNEQFF

size: .
J: TRBJ2-5
V: TRBV29-1
CDR3: CSVGGTGTSSQTQYF

size: .
J: TRBJ1-2
V: TRBV6-5
CDR3: CASRTVVQGTYGYTF

size: .
J: TRBJ2-7
V: TRBV28
CDR3: CASSPGTKTYEQYF

size: .
J: TRBJ2-5
V: TRBV7-2
CDR3: CASSNLGGRAGETQYF

size: .
J: TRBJ2-1
V: TRBV7-2
CDR3: CASSPGGYNEQFF

size: .
J: TRBJ1-4
V: TRBV28
CDR3: CASSVGQGVEKLFF

size: .
J: TRBJ2-5
V: TRBV6-7
CDR3: CASSLSLVGQGALGETQYF

size: once
J: TRBJ1-1
V: TRBV28
CDR3: CASSLSLTEAFF

size: .
J: TRBJ2-7
V: TRBV7-9
CDR3: CASSLRGGLDEQYF